Shown below are 5 T cell receptor beta chains from a single sample sequenced in a study of T cell responses to AZD1222 COVID-19 vaccine. This table comes from immunoSEQ multiplex PCR, and its TCRdb copy is limited to in-frame clones, with some not included. The table shows fewer than 180,000 clones, with about nine tenths occurring only once. The input for sequencing was peripheral blood, taken 28 days after the second AZD1222 dose. The source of these receptors is an adult who received the AZD1222 COVID-19 vaccine.

The J gene is TRBJ2-7, the V gene TRBV30; the match to TRBD1 covers 11 bases. V was clipped by 8 bases and J by 6 bases; unmatched bases: 9. From germline, CDR1 is GTSNPN and CDR2 SVGIG (reference sequence). The CDR3 covers 13 residues. The CDR3 loop is CAGGRGTGGEQYF. CDR3 in DNA: TGTGCCGGGGGCCGTGGGACAGGGGGCGAGCAGTACTTC.

The CDR3, as DNA: TGTGCCACCTCCCAGGCCCCGAACACTGAAGCTTTCTTT. This translates into CATSQAPNTEAFF. The J gene is TRBJ1-1, the V gene TRBV24-1, with no clear D. The germline CDR1 and CDR2 sequences are KGHDR and SFDVKD. V was clipped by 9 bases and J by 1 base, with 11 bases between them. CDR3 length equals 13 residues.

The CDR3 nucleotides are TGTGCCAGCAGTTCACGGAACTATGGCTACACCTTC. This sequence encodes CASSSRNYGYTF. The chain combines TRBV6-5 with TRBJ1-2, with no clear D. V lost 4 bases and J lost 2, with 5 bases in between. The CDR3 extends over 12 amino acids. Germline V CDR1 and CDR2: MNHEY, SVGAGI.

CDR3 in DNA: TGCGCCAGCAGCTTGGCCGGTGTTAGCGCAGATACGCAGTATTTT. Translated, it gives CASSLAGVSADTQYF. V is TRBV5-1 and J is TRBJ2-3; a possible D gene is TRBD2 (5 bases). V gave up 0 bases and J gave up 4 bases, with 12 bases separating them. The CDR3 is 15 residues long. The germline CDR1 and CDR2 sequences are SGHRS and YFSETQ.

The J gene is TRBJ2-2, the V gene TRBV4-1; 12 nucleotides align to TRBD2. The CDR3 runs to 18 residues. Looked up from germline, CDR1 is MGHRA and CDR2 is YSYEKL. The J segment lost 4 bases and the V segment lost 5 bases, leaving 11 bases of the junction unmatched. The CDR3 protein is CASSNTRRTSGVTGELFF. CDR3 nucleotides: TGCGCCAGCAGCAATACACGAAGGACTAGCGGGGTCACCGGGGAGCTGTTTTTT.